The rows below give T cell receptor beta chains drawn from one sample of a study of blood T cell repertoires in COVID-19. Some clones are missing from TCRdb's copy, which holds only in-frame ones; the method was immunoSEQ multiplex PCR. This table has approximately 190,000 clones, approximately 90% appearing once. Source material: PBMCs or T cells enriched from blood (not recorded which). Source of these receptors: a woman in her forties in a cohort exposed to, infected with or recovered from COVID-19 (not recorded which). CDR3s include the opening cysteine and the closing phenylalanine or tryptophan. Each record gives: J gene, V gene, clone size, D gene, CDR3 DNA, CDR3 protein. The D gene is left open where the match is weak. Some rows have no size entry. The others give once, few or many, or a class for an expanded clone.

TRBJ2-3 | TRBV9 | NA | NA | TGTGCCAGCAGCGACCCGGGGAGCACAGATACGCAGTATTTT | CASSDPGSTDTQYF
TRBJ2-1 | TRBV6-2/TRBV6-3 | NA | TRBD2 | TGTGCCAGCAGTTACTCCAGCCGCGGGGGGGTAGGTAGGGTTGAGCAGTTCTTC | CASSYSSRGGVGRVEQFF
TRBJ1-6 | TRBV4-1 | once | TRBD1 | TGCGCCAGCAGCCAACCGGACAGGGACAATTCACCCCTCCACTTT | CASSQPDRDNSPLHF
TRBJ2-5 | TRBV11-2 | NA | TRBD2 | TGTGCCAGCAGCCCCCGGCTAGCGGGGGGGCCGGAGACCCAGTACTTC | CASSPRLAGGPETQYF
TRBJ2-1 | TRBV9 | NA | TRBD2 | TGTGCCAGCAGCGTCAGTAGCGGGAGAAAAGTTGAGCAGTTCTTC | CASSVSSGRKVEQFF
TRBJ1-2 | TRBV14 | NA | NA | TGTGCCAGCAGCCCGACAGGTGCATTCACTACAATCTATGGCTACACCTTC | CASSPTGAFTTIYGYTF
TRBJ1-1 | TRBV15 | NA | NA | TGTGCCACCAGCAGCTTGAGGGGAGGAGTGACTGAAGCTTTCTTT | CATSSLRGGVTEAFF
TRBJ1-2 | TRBV27 | NA | NA | TGTGCCAGCACCACCACGGGAGGTAATGGCTACACCTTC | CASTTTGGNGYTF
TRBJ2-3 | TRBV29-1 | NA | TRBD2 | TGCAGCGTTTCCTTAGCGGGAGGGGGTACAGATACGCAGTATTTT | CSVSLAGGGTDTQYF
TRBJ1-2 | TRBV7-8 | NA | NA | TGTGCCAGCAGCACCCGACTCGATAACAGGATTGGGGGCTACACCTTC | CASSTRLDNRIGGYTF
TRBJ2-1 | TRBV25-1 | NA | TRBD2 | TGTGCCAGCAGTGAGCCTGGGCCTCGGCTAGCGGTAGATGAGCAGTTCTTC | CASSEPGPRLAVDEQFF
TRBJ1-1 | TRBV6-2/TRBV6-3 | NA | NA | TGTGCCAGCAGCCCTCGGACCGGGAGGGCATGGGACACTGAAGCTTTCTTT | CASSPRTGRAWDTEAFF
TRBJ1-1 | TRBV5-1 | NA | TRBD1 | TGCGCCAGCAGCCCAAAGACAGGGGTTGAAACTGAAGCTTTCTTT | CASSPKTGVETEAFF
TRBJ1-1 | TRBV7-9 | NA | NA | TGTGCCAGCAGCTTAGGGACACGCCTAGGAGCTTTCTTT | CASSLGTRLGAFF
TRBJ2-7 | TRBV29-1 | NA | TRBD2 | TGCAGCGTTGCGACTAGCGGGAGATACGAGCAGTACTTC | CSVATSGRYEQYF
TRBJ2-1 | TRBV19 | NA | NA | TGTGCCAGTAGTATAGGGCCCTTCCAGTACAATGAGCAGTTCTTC | CASSIGPFQYNEQFF
TRBJ1-6 | TRBV5-5 | NA | NA | TGTGCCAGCAGCTTGGTTCTGGACAGCACGTATAATTCACCCCTCCACTTT | CASSLVLDSTYNSPLHF
TRBJ2-5 | TRBV28 | NA | NA | TGTGCCAGCATACACACGGGGACCCAGTACTTC | CASIHTGTQYF
TRBJ1-2 | TRBV2 | few | NA | TGTGCCAGCAGTCAGGGCTATGGCTACACCTTC | CASSQGYGYTF
TRBJ2-1 | TRBV6-1 | NA | TRBD2 | TGTGCCAGCAGTGAAGGTCAGAGCGGGGGAGGGGATGAGCAGTTCTTC | CASSEGQSGGGDEQFF
TRBJ1-3 | TRBV4-1 | NA | NA | TGCGCCAGCCAGGAGGCGGTCTCTGGAAACACCATATATTTT | CASQEAVSGNTIYF
TRBJ1-4 | TRBV5-1 | NA | TRBD1 | TGCGCCAGCAGCTCATATTCCGGACAGGGGGGAGAAAAACTGTTTTTT | CASSSYSGQGGEKLFF
TRBJ1-6 | TRBV27 | NA | NA | TGTGCCAGCAGTTTAGGGCTTGGGAATTCACCCCTCCACTTT | CASSLGLGNSPLHF
TRBJ1-2 | TRBV27 | NA | TRBD1 | TGTGCCAGCAGTTTGGGCAGGGGGTCTCATCACTATGGCTACACCTTC | CASSLGRGSHHYGYTF
TRBJ1-1 | TRBV19 | NA | NA | TGTGCCAGTAGTATCACAGCCTCGAACACTGAAGCTTTCTTT | CASSITASNTEAFF
TRBJ1-1 | TRBV3-1/TRBV3-2 | NA | NA | TGTGCCAGCAGCCAACATCAGGCAGGGCACACTGAAGCTTTCTTT | CASSQHQAGHTEAFF
TRBJ1-4 | TRBV29-1 | NA | NA | TGCAGCGTTGAAGAACAGGGTGGAGCGAAGTTTTTT | CSVEEQGGAKFF
TRBJ2-3 | TRBV2 | NA | TRBD2 | TGTGCCAGCAGGGATACTAGCGGGGGAGATACGCAGTATTTT | CASRDTSGGDTQYF
TRBJ2-7 | TRBV7-9 | NA | TRBD2 | TGTGCCAGCAGCCCCGGGACTAGCGTCTACGAGCAGTACTTC | CASSPGTSVYEQYF
TRBJ2-2 | TRBV10-1 | NA | NA | TGCGCCAGCAGTGAGCCGACAGCCACCGGGGAGCTGTTTTTT | CASSEPTATGELFF
TRBJ2-5 | TRBV7-9 | NA | NA | TGTGCCAGCAGCTTTCGGGAGACCCAGTACTTC | CASSFRETQYF
TRBJ1-1 | TRBV4-1 | NA | TRBD1 | TGCGCCAGCAGCCAAGTCTTTGGACAGGGCGACACTGAAGCTTTCTTT | CASSQVFGQGDTEAFF